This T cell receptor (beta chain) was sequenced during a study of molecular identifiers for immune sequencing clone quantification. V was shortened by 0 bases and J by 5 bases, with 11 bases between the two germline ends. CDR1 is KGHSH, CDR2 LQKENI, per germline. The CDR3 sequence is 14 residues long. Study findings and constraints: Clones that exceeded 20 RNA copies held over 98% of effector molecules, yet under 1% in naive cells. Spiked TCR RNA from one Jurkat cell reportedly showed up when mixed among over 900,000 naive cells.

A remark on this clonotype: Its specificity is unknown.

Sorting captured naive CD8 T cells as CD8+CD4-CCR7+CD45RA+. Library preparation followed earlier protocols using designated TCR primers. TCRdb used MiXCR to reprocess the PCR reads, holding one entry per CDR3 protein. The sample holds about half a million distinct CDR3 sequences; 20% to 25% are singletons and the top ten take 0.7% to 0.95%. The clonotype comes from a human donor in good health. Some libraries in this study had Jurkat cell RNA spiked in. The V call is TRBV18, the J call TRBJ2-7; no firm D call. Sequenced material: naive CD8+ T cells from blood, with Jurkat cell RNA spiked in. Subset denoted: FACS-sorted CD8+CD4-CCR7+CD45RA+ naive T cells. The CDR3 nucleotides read TGTGCCAGCTCACCACCGGTAGGGCCGGACGAGCAGTACTTC. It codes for CASSPPVGPDEQYF.